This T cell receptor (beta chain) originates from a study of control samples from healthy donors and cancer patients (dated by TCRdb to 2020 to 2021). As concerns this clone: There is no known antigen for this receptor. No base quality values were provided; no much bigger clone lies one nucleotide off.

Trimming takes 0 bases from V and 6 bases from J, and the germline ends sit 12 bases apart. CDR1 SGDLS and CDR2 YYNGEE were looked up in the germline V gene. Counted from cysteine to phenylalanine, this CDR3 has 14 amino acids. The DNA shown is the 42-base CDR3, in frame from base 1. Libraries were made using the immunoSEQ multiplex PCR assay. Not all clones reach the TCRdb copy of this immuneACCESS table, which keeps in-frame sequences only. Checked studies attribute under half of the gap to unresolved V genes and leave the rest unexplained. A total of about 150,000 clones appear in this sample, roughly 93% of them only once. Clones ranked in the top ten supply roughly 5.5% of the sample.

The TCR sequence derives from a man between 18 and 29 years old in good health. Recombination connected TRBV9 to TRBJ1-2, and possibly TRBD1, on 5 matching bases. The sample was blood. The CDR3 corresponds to CASSVAAGRDGYTF. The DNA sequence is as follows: TGTGCCAGCAGCGTAGCGGCAGGGAGGGATGGCTACACCTTC.